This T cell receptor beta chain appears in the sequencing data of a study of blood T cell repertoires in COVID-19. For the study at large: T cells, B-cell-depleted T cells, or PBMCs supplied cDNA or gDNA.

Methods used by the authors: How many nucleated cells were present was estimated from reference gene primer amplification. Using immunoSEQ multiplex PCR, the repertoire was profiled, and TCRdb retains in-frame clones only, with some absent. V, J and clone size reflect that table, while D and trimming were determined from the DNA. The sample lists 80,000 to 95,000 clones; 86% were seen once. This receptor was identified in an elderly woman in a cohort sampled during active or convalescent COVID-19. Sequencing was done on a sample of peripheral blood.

The CDR3 DNA is TGTGCCAGCTCACCCTTCGAGATCAGCAATCAGCCCCAGCATTTT. Residues: CASSPFEISNQPQHF. The chain joins TRBV18 to TRBJ1-5; D is unclear. Deletions cut 3 bases from V and 1 base from J, with 10 bases between. The CDR3 has 15 amino acids. The germline CDR1 and CDR2 sequences are KGHSH and LQKENI.